These 4 T cell receptor beta chains came from one sample sequenced in a study of T cell responses to AZD1222 COVID-19 vaccine. Assay used: immunoSEQ multiplex PCR; TCRdb lists only in-frame clones, some missing. Seen here are 100,000 or so clones, roughly 82% observed once, and the top ten hold 4% to 6%. The sample was peripheral blood, taken on day 0 of AZD1222 vaccination. These receptors all stem from an adult in good health.

This sequence joins TRBV5-8 and TRBJ1-1; TRBD1 agrees at 7 bases. V shed 4 bases, J shed 4 bases, and the junction held 19 bases outside the gene matches. Germline V CDR1 and CDR2: SGHTS, YDEGEE. This CDR3 region has 18 residues. The CDR3 bases are TGTGCCAGCAGCGCCCTAGCCTACAGGGGCCAGGATAGCACTGAAGCTTTCTTT. Translating gives CASSALAYRGQDSTEAFF.

Only one count was recorded for this clone. CDR3 bases: TGTGCCAGCAGTTTCTATTCCGGGACAGGGGGCATAGGTGGCTACACCTTC. Residues: CASSFYSGTGGIGGYTF. The V call is TRBV27, the J call TRBJ1-2, with 12 bases aligning to TRBD1. This CDR3 is 17 amino acids long. The germline gives CDR1 MNHEY, CDR2 SMNVEV (reference sequence). V trimming: 3 bases; J trimming: 7 bases; junction bases outside the gene matches: 12.

This clone was detected once. V gene TRBV10-3 combines with J gene TRBJ1-1; TRBD1 agrees at 7 bases. Trimming cost V 2 bases and J 3 bases; bases outside gene matches: 6. The CDR3 is made up of 15 amino acids. The germline V gene encodes CDR1 ENHRY and CDR2 SYGVKD. The CDR3 protein is CAISEQGDRDTEAFF. DNA for the CDR3: TGTGCCATCAGTGAGCAGGGGGATAGGGACACTGAAGCTTTCTTT.

V gene TRBV12-3 or TRBV12-4 combines with J gene TRBJ1-2, with TRBD1 identical over 7 bases. This CDR3 spans 13 amino acids. Losses at the gene ends were 6 bases for V and 8 bases for J; bases not matched to a gene: 9. CDR3 residues: CASSLMGTDGYTF. The CDR3 coding sequence is TGTGCCAGCAGCTTGATGGGGACAGACGGCTACACCTTC.